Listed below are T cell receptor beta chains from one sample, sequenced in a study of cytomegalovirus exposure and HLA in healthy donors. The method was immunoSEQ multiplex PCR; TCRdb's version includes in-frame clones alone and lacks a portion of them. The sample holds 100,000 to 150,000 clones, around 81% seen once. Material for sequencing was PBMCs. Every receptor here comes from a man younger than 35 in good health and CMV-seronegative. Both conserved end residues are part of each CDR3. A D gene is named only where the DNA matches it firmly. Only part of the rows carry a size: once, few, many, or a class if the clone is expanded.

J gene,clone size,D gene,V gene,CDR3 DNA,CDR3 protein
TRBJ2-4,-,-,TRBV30,TGTGCCTGGAGATCCCAGGGGCCAGCCAAAAACATTCAGTACTTC,CAWRSQGPAKNIQYF
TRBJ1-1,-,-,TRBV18,TGTGCCAGCTCAAACGCCTGGCTGAACACTGAAGCTTTCTTT,CASSNAWLNTEAFF
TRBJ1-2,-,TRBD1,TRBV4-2,TGTGCCAGCAGCCAAGAGGCGGGACAGGGTGGCTACACCTTC,CASSQEAGQGGYTF
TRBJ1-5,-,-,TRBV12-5,TGTGCTAGTGGTTTGGGGGAGAACAGCCAGCCCCAGCATTTT,CASGLGENSQPQHF
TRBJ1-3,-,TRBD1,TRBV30,TGTGCCTGGAGTGGGACAGGGGGCTCTGGAAACACCATATATTTT,CAWSGTGGSGNTIYF
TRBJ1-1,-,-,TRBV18,TGTGCCAGCTCACCACGTTCTGGGGGCAACACTGAAGCTTTCTTT,CASSPRSGGNTEAFF
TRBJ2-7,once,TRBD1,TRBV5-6,TGTGCCAGCAGCCAACGGACAGGGAGCCACGAGCAGTACTTC,CASSQRTGSHEQYF
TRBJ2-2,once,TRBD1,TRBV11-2,TGTGCCACCGTAGGGACAGGGAACACCGGGGAGCTGTTTTTT,CATVGTGNTGELFF
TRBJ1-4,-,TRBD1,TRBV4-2,TGTGCCAGCAGCCAGGGATACAGGGGGCTGTCTAATGAAAAACTGTTTTTT,CASSQGYRGLSNEKLFF
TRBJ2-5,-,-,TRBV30,TGTGCCTGGAGTGCCTTACAGGGAGTGGAGACCCAGTACTTC,CAWSALQGVETQYF
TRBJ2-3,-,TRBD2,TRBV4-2,TGTGCCAGCAGCCAAGATCCCCGGGGGGGCGGGTCAGATACGCAGTATTTT,CASSQDPRGGGSDTQYF
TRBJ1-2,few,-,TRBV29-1,TGCAGCGTTTTGTCCGGGAATGGCTACACCTTC,CSVLSGNGYTF
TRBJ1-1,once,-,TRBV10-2,TGCGCCAGCAGTGGGCCAGGGGCTCCCGGTGGCCTCCTAAACACTGAAGCTTTCTTT,CASSGPGAPGGLLNTEAFF
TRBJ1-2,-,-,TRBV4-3,TGCGCCAGCAGCCAAGACGCCCAGGGAGGCTACACCTTC,CASSQDAQGGYTF
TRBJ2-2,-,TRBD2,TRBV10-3,TGTGCCATCACTCCGCGGGGGGGGCCCGGGGAGCTGTTTTTT,CAITPRGGPGELFF
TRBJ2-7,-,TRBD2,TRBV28,TGTGCCAGCAGTTTAGTGCGGGGGTCACCCTACGAGCAGTACTTC,CASSLVRGSPYEQYF
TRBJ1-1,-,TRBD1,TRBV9,TGTGCCAGCGCGGCAGGGGGCTTGGGGAACACTGAAGCTTTCTTT,CASAAGGLGNTEAFF
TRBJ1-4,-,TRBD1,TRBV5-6,TGTGCCAGCAGCTTTACCGGGACAGTTGAAAAACTGTTTTTT,CASSFTGTVEKLFF
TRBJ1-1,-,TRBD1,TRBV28,TGTGCCAGCAACCTACCTCCAGGGGGCGGCACTGAAGCTTTCTTT,CASNLPPGGGTEAFF
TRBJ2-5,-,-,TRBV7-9,TGTGCCAGCAGCCAGACTAGGGAGACCCAGTACTTC,CASSQTRETQYF
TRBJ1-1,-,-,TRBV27,TGTGCCAGCAGGTCGGGGGGCGGGACTGAAGCTTTCTTT,CASRSGGGTEAFF
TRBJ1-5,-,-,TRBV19,TGTGCCAGTAGTTGGGTGCGGTCGGTCGATCAGCCCCAGCATTTT,CASSWVRSVDQPQHF
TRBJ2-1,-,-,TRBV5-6,TGTGCCAGCAGCTTGGCCTCGGGGTTCCATGAGCAGTTCTTC,CASSLASGFHEQFF
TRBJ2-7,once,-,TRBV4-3,TGCGCCAGCAGCTCAAGGCCCGGGGACGAGCAGTACTTC,CASSSRPGDEQYF
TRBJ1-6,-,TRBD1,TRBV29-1,TGCAGCGTGGGGTGGGGGACAGAGAATTCACCCCTCCACTTT,CSVGWGTENSPLHF
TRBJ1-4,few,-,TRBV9,TGTGCCAGCAGCGTAACAGCAACTAATGAAAAACTGTTTTTT,CASSVTATNEKLFF
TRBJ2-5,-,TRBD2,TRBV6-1,TGTGCCAGCAGTGACCTGACTAGCGGGGGGCTGTTGGAGACCCAGTACTTC,CASSDLTSGGLLETQYF
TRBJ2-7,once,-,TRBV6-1,TGTGCCAGCAGTGAAAGAGACAGGAACTTCTACGAGCAGTACTTC,CASSERDRNFYEQYF
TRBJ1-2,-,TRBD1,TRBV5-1,TGCGCCAGCAGCTTGGCCGGGACAGGGATGTACGGCTACACCTTC,CASSLAGTGMYGYTF